These 5 T cell receptor beta chains originate from one sample sequenced in a study of cytomegalovirus exposure and HLA in healthy donors. The PCR used 60 Vbeta and 13 Jbeta primers. Profiling relied on immunoSEQ multiplex PCR, and the TCRdb table lists in-frame clones only, not all of them. The sample holds roughly 130,000 clones, around two thirds seen once. The sequencing input was PBMCs. Source of these receptors: a man aged 18 to 30 in good health and CMV-seropositive.

The chain couples TRBV7-2 to TRBJ2-1, with 9 bases fitting TRBD2. This CDR3 has 16 amino acids. Unmatched junction bases numbered 9, after V lost 5 bases and J lost 4 bases. CDR1 is SGHTA, CDR2 FQGNSA, per germline. DNA of the CDR3: TGTGCCAGCAGCCCCGGGGTAGCGGGGGTGTACAATGAGCAGTTCTTC. Amino acid sequence: CASSPGVAGVYNEQFF.

V and J are TRBV7-9 and TRBJ2-3; 8 nucleotides align to TRBD1. The CDR3 is made up of 14 amino acids. Germline CDR1 SEHNR, CDR2 FQNEAQ (reference sequence). V was pared by 2 bases and J by 5 bases, with 3 bases of the junction left unmatched. The CDR3 loop reads CASSLKTGVDTQYF. CDR3 in DNA: TGTGCCAGCAGCTTAAAGACAGGGGTAGATACGCAGTATTTT.

The genes are TRBV7-2 and TRBJ2-1; 7 nucleotides agree with TRBD2. Germline V gene lookup returns CDR1 SGHTA and CDR2 FQGNSA. Trimming cost V 2 bases and J 7 bases; bases outside gene matches: 8. The length of the CDR3 is 15 residues. CDR3 sequence (DNA): TGTGCCAGCAGCTTAATAAAGACGGGAGGTAATGAGCAGTTCTTC. Amino acids: CASSLIKTGGNEQFF.

V gene TRBV10-2 combines with J gene TRBJ2-7; D call uncertain. Germline assignment: CDR1 WSHSY and CDR2 SAAADI. The CDR3 is 11 residues long. Trimming pared 4 bases from V and 1 base from J, leaving 2 bases between. The CDR3 region is CASSASYEQYF. CDR3 in DNA: TGCGCCAGCAGTGCTTCCTACGAGCAGTACTTC.

The chain links TRBV5-1 to TRBJ2-7; 9 nucleotides match TRBD1. Losses at the gene ends were 4 bases for V and 7 bases for J; bases not matched to a gene: 9. CDR1 and CDR2 (germline): SGHRS, YFSETQ. The CDR3 totals 14 residues. CDR3 DNA: TGCGCCAGCAGCCCGGGGACAGGGCCAGGTGAGCAGTACTTC. Translated, it gives CASSPGTGPGEQYF.